This entry describes one T cell receptor (beta chain). The sample is drawn from a study of control samples from healthy donors and cancer patients. Germline lookup yields CDR1 KGHSH and CDR2 LQKENI. V shed 5 bases and J shed 2 bases, with 6 bases lying between them. The CDR3 extends over 13 amino acids. TCRdb's table, derived via immunoSEQ multiplex PCR, lists solely in-frame clones and lacks some. The repertoire holds just under 65,000 clones, with about 82% as singletons. The chain joins TRBV18 to TRBJ2-2; D uncertain. Sequenced material: blood. The TCR was taken from a middle-aged man in good health. The CDR3 DNA follows: TGTGCCAGCTCATCTGTAAACACCGGGGAGCTGTTTTTT. Protein: CASSSVNTGELFF.